The rows below give T cell receptor beta chains drawn from one sample of a study of cytomegalovirus exposure and HLA in healthy donors. Clones were sequenced by immunoSEQ multiplex PCR, and TCRdb holds only the in-frame ones, with some missing. This sample has over 200,000 clones; under 90% occur once, and the top ten carry about 1.2%. Sequences were obtained from PBMCs. These TCRs come from a human donor in good health. The CDR3 runs from the conserved cysteine through the conserved F or W. A D gene is named only where the DNA matches it firmly. Part of the rows lack a size; the others show once, few, many or a class for expanded clones.

v_call,j_call,clone_size,cdr3_length,d_call,cdr3_nt,cdr3_aa
TRBV6-6,TRBJ1-3,-,16,-,TGTGCCAGCAGTTACTCGAGTGGTGACTCTGGAAACACCATATATTTT,CASSYSSGDSGNTIYF
TRBV27,TRBJ1-3,-,14,-,TGTGCCAGCAGCCTAGGGGGTAATGGAAACACCATATATTTT,CASSLGGNGNTIYF
TRBV18,TRBJ2-3,-,17,-,TGTGCCAGCTCACCACCGGTTCCTGGGACAAGCACAGATACGCAGTATTTT,CASSPPVPGTSTDTQYF
TRBV28,TRBJ2-1,-,15,TRBD2,TGTGCCAGCAGTACGACTAGCGGGGGAAACAATGAGCAGTTCTTC,CASSTTSGGNNEQFF
TRBV5-6,TRBJ2-1,-,16,TRBD2,TGTGCCAGCAGCCTTGTTGGTCTAGCGGGAGTCGGTGAGCAGTTCTTC,CASSLVGLAGVGEQFF
TRBV29-1,TRBJ2-2,-,15,TRBD1,TGCAGCGGAAGAGGGGCAGGGACAGCCGGCGGGGAGCTGTTTTTT,CSGRGAGTAGGELFF
TRBV29-1,TRBJ2-1,-,13,-,TGCAGCGTAACAGGGAGTACCAGCAATGAGCAGTTCTTC,CSVTGSTSNEQFF
TRBV5-1,TRBJ1-1,-,13,TRBD1,TGCGCCAGCAGCCTCAGGACAGGGACTGAAGCTTTCTTT,CASSLRTGTEAFF
TRBV27,TRBJ1-1,-,12,-,TGTGCCAGCAGTTTACAGGGGAGTGAAGCTTTCTTT,CASSLQGSEAFF
TRBV9,TRBJ2-1,-,13,-,TGTGCCAGCAGCCCAGAAGTACTAGCCGGCCAGTTCTTC,CASSPEVLAGQFF
TRBV9,TRBJ1-5,few,13,-,TGTGCCAGCAGCGTCGGCAGGGCTGGGCCCCAGCATTTT,CASSVGRAGPQHF
TRBV10-3,TRBJ2-2,-,17,-,TGTGCCATCAGTGTGGGGGGAATAAGGACTACCACCGGGGAGCTGTTTTTT,CAISVGGIRTTTGELFF
TRBV28,TRBJ1-1,-,15,TRBD1,TGTGCCACCGCAGTGGGTTGGGACAGGGGCACTGAAGCTTTCTTT,CATAVGWDRGTEAFF
TRBV27,TRBJ1-1,-,13,-,TGTGCCAGCAGTTCAACAGCGAACACTGAAGCTTTCTTT,CASSSTANTEAFF
TRBV7-9,TRBJ2-3,-,12,-,TGTTCCAGCAGCCCGGAGGGTTATACGCAGTATTTT,CSSSPEGYTQYF
TRBV5-1,TRBJ1-1,once,13,-,TGCGCCAGCAGGTTTCAGGGCACCACTGAAGCTTTCTTT,CASRFQGTTEAFF
TRBV11-2,TRBJ2-7,-,15,TRBD2,TGTGCCAGCAGCCCGGGACTAGCGGGGGCCTACGAGCAGTACTTC,CASSPGLAGAYEQYF
TRBV4-2,TRBJ2-1,-,13,-,TGTGCCAGCAGCCAAGATTGGGGGCGTGAGCAGTTCTTC,CASSQDWGREQFF
TRBV29-1,TRBJ2-7,-,15,-,TGCAGCGTTGAAGGTACCGGGGAAAGCTCCTACGAGCAGTACTTC,CSVEGTGESSYEQYF
TRBV23-1,TRBJ1-4,-,15,-,TGCGCCCTCGGTTGGGACGTCAGGGAGGGTGAAAAACTGTTTTTT,CALGWDVREGEKLFF
TRBV6-5,TRBJ2-1,-,15,TRBD2,TGTGCCAGCAGTTACTCGACTAGCGGGAGTTTTGAGCAGTTCTTC,CASSYSTSGSFEQFF
TRBV28,TRBJ1-2,-,13,-,TGTGCCAGCAGTTTCTGGGGAGACTATGGCTACACCTTC,CASSFWGDYGYTF
TRBV7-2,TRBJ2-7,-,15,-,TGTGCCAGCAGCGAGGCCACCGGGAGCTCCTACGAGCAGTACTTC,CASSEATGSSYEQYF
TRBV4-1,TRBJ2-7,-,17,TRBD2,TGCGCCAGCAGCCAAGGGGGGCCTAGCGGGTTTGTGTACGAGCAGTACTTC,CASSQGGPSGFVYEQYF